This TCR beta chain comes out of a study of siplizumab effects on memory and regulatory T cells. A remark on this clone: Its target is unknown.

Study results and caveats: Siplizumab significantly reduced alloreactive sequences traceable to unstimulated CD4+ memory cells. Memory T cells appeared less diverse than naive cells, which seemed to contribute substantially to alloresponse. Confirmatory evidence of suppressive function in proliferating siplizumab-culture Tregs was not obtained.

Measured with immunoSEQ multiplex PCR; TCRdb has only the in-frame clones, and not every one. Found here are tens of thousands of clones, 95% to 98% of them singletons; the top ten hold 0.64%. The germline V gene has CDR1 MNHNY and CDR2 SVGAGI (reference sequence). V lost 2 bases and J lost 4; bases outside the gene matches: 6. The CDR3 is 15 residues long. The TCR originated in a human donor in good health. Sample: naive CD4+ T cells sorted from blood. V and J are TRBV6-6 and TRBJ2-5, with TRBD1 matching over 8 bases. CDR3 sequence (DNA): TGTGCCAGCAGTTACCCTGGACAGGGCGGAGAGACCCAGTACTTC. Translated: CASSYPGQGGETQYF.